The present TCR beta chain was sequenced within a study of shared clonotypes between healthy human individuals. About the study: A couple of women and a few men aged 18 to 49 served as donors.

CDR1 is SQVTM and CDR2 is ANQGSEA in the germline V gene. The V and J ends lost 4 bases and 1 base respectively, with 11 bases between them. The CDR3 is 13 amino acids. Replicate PCRs were loaded with 250 to 300 ng DNA from unsorted PBMC, around 28,000 T cell genomes. The data were produced by immunoSEQ multiplex PCR, yet TCRdb's version contains in-frame clones alone and is incomplete. The top ten clones hold approximately 11% of a sample with about half a million clones, approximately 84% of them seen once. Nashville, Tennessee was home to all donors, each a Caucasian adult. The chain is built from TRBV29-1 and TRBJ2-7; D tentatively reads TRBD1 or TRBD2 (5 bases each). Sequenced material: PBMCs. This receptor was taken from a woman in her forties in good health. Some clones in this sample may be carry-over from other donors' samples. CDR3 amino acids: CSVGGRLSYEQYF. CDR3 DNA: TGCAGCGTTGGGGGGAGACTTTCCTACGAGCAGTACTTC.